A selection of T cell receptor beta chains follows, all from one sample in a study of shared clonotypes between healthy human individuals. The protocol was immunoSEQ multiplex PCR, while the TCRdb copy is restricted to in-frame clones and leaves out a portion. Among some 2.1 million clones listed, around 96% were seen once. Input material: naive CD8+ T cells sorted from blood. The receptors were sampled from a man aged 18 to 35 in good health. The conserved cysteine and the conserved F or W are not part of the CDR3 here.

v_call	j_call	cdr3_length	cdr3_aa
TRBV27	TRBJ2-6	11	ASSLQDDDVLT
TRBV29-1	TRBJ2-7	13	SVRGQGTLSGEQY
TRBV6-6	TRBJ1-5	13	ASSSRDVSNQPQH
TRBV4-3	TRBJ2-7	12	ASSLRQGGYEQY
TRBV5-4	TRBJ1-1	14	ASTPQGAPLNTEAF
TRBV19	TRBJ2-7	12	ASSIGGASYEQY
TRBV13	TRBJ2-7	10	ASGRESYEQY
TRBV27	TRBJ2-2	14	ASSFLGARDTGELF
TRBV30	TRBJ2-7	12	AWTLGVGSYEQY
TRBV7-9	TRBJ2-1	9	ASNSYNEQF
TRBV7-9	TRBJ2-1	14	ASSLPSGRPDNEQF
TRBV11-2	TRBJ1-1	11	ASSWTANTEAF
TRBV7-3	TRBJ2-3	13	AISLRQGGTDTQY
TRBV6-5	TRBJ2-7	12	ASSLGPGGYEQY
TRBV5-1	TRBJ2-1	11	ASSSIDTNEQF
TRBV29-1	TRBJ2-5	10	SGLTGLETQY